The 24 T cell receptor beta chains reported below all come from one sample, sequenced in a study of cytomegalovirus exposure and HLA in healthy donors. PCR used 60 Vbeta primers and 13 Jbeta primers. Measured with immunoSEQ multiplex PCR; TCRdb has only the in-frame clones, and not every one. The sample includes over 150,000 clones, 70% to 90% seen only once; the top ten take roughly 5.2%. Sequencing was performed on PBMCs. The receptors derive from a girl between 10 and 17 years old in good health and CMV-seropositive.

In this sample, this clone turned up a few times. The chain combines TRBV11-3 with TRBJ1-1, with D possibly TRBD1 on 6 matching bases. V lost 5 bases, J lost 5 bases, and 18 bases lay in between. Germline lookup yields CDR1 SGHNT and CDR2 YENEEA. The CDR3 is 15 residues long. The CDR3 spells CASSNPGGGRTEAFF. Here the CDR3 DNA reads TGTGCCAGCAGCAACCCGGGAGGGGGGAGGACTGAAGCTTTCTTT.

The CDR3 region has the DNA TGTGCCATCAGTGATACCCCAGGGGGAGGCGAGCAGTACTTC. It encodes CAISDTPGGGEQYF. The V gene is TRBV10-3, the J gene TRBJ2-5; tentatively, D is TRBD1 (7 bases). Gene TRBJ2-7 matches the end of the DNA better, so the J call may be wrong. CDR3 length: 14 residues. Germline CDR1 and CDR2: ENHRY and SYGVKD.

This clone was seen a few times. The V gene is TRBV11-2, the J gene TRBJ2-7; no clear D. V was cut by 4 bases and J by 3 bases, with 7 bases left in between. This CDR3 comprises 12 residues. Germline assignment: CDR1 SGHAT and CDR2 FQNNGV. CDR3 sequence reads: CASSWNYYEQYF. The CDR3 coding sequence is TGTGCCAGCAGCTGGAACTACTACGAGCAGTACTTC.

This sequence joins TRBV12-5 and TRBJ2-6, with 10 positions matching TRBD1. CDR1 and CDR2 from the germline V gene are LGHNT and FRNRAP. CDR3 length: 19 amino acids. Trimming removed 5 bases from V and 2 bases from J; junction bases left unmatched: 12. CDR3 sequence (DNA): TGTGCTAGTGGTACTACCGGGACAGGGGCATGGGCTGGGGCCAACGTCCTGACTTTC. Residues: CASGTTGTGAWAGANVLTF.

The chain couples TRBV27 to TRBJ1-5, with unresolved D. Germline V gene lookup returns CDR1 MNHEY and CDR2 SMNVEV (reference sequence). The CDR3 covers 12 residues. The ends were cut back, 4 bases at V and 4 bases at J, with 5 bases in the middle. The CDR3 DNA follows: TGTGCCAGCAGTTCGGTGAATCAGCCCCAGCATTTT. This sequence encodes CASSSVNQPQHF.

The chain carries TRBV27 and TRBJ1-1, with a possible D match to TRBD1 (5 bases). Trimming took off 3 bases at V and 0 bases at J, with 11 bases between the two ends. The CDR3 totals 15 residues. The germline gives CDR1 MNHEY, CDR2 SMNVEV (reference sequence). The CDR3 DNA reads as TGTGCCAGCAGTTTGAGGCAGGGAATGAACACTGAAGCTTTCTTT. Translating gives CASSLRQGMNTEAFF.

This CDR3 is CASRDRANYGYTF. The CDR3 DNA reads as TGTGCCAGCCGGGACAGGGCCAACTATGGCTACACCTTC. The chain is built from TRBV7-9 and TRBJ1-2; 9 bases match TRBD1. Per the germline V gene, CDR1 is SEHNR and CDR2 is FQNEAQ (reference sequence). The CDR3 is made up of 13 amino acids. Unmatched junction bases numbered 3, after V lost 8 bases and J lost 2 bases.

The CDR3 spells CASSEMRGLSYNEQFF. The CDR3 DNA reads TGTGCCAGCAGTGAAATGCGGGGACTTTCCTACAATGAGCAGTTCTTC. This chain joins TRBV2 and TRBJ2-1; D is perhaps TRBD2 (6 bases). V was trimmed by 2 bases and J by 1 base, leaving 12 bases between them. The germline V gene has CDR1 SNHLY and CDR2 FYNNEI. This CDR3 region has 16 residues.

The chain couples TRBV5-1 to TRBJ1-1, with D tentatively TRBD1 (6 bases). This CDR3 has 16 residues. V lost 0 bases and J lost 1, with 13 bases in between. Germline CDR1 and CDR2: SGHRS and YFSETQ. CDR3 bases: TGCGCCAGCAGCTTGGGCCAGGGGCCCCCGAACACTGAAGCTTTCTTT. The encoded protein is CASSLGQGPPNTEAFF.

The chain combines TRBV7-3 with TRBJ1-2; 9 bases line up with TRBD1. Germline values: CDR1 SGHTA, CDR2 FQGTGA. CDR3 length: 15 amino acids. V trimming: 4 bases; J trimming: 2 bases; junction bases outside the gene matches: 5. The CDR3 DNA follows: TGTGCCAGCAGCTCGGCCGGGACAGGGAACTATGGCTACACCTTC. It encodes CASSSAGTGNYGYTF.

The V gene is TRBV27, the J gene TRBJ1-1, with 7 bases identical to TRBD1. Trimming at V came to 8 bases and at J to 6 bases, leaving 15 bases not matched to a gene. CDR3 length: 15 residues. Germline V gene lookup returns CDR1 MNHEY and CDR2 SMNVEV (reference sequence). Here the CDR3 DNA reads TGTGCCAGCCGTCCCAGGGACAGACACTATTCTGAAGCTTTCTTT. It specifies CASRPRDRHYSEAFF.

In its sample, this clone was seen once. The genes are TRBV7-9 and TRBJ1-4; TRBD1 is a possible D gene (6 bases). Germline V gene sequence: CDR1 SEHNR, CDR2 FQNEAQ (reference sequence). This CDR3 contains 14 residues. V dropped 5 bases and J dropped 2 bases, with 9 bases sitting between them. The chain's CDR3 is CASSPQGTNEKLFF. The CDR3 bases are TGTGCCAGCAGCCCCCAGGGGACTAATGAAAAACTGTTTTTT.

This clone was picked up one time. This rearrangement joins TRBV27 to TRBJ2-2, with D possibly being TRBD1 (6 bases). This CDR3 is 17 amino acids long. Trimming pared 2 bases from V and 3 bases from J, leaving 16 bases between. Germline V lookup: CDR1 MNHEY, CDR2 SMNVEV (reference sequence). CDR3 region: CASSLAPPGAYTGELFF. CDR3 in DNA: TGTGCCAGCAGTTTAGCCCCCCCAGGGGCCTACACCGGGGAGCTGTTTTTT.

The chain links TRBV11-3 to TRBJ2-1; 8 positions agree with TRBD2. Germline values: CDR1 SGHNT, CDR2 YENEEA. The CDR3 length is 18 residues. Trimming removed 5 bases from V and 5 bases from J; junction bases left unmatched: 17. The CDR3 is CASSQTHLLADRNNEQFF. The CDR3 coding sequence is TGTGCCAGCAGCCAAACCCATTTACTAGCGGACAGAAACAATGAGCAGTTCTTC.

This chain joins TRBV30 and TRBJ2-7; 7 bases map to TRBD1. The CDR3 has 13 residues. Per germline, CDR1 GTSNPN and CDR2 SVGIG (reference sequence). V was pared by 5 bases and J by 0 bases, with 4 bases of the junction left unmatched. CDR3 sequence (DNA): TGTGCCTGGGAACAGGGGCGCTCCTACGAGCAGTACTTC. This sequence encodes CAWEQGRSYEQYF.

This chain's CDR3 is CASSQGRSGGFHIQYF. CDR3 nucleotide sequence: TGTGCCAGCAGCCAAGGCAGATCCGGGGGGTTCCACATTCAGTACTTC. J is TRBJ2-4 and V is TRBV14; 7 bases are a match to TRBD2. Germline V lookup: CDR1 SGHDN, CDR2 FVKESK. Trimming removed 1 base from V and 8 bases from J; junction bases left unmatched: 11. The CDR3 length is 16 residues.

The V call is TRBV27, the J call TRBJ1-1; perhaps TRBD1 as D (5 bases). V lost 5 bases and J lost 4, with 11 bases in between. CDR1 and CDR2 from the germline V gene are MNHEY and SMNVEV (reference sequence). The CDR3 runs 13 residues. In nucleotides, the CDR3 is TGTGCCAGCAGTCCGGGGGGGAGCACTGAAGCTTTCTTT. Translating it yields CASSPGGSTEAFF.

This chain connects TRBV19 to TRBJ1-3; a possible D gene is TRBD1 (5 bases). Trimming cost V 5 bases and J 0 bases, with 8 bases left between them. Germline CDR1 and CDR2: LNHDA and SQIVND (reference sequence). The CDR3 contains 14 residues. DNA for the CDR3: TGTGCCAGTAGTCTCGGGGGCTCTGGAAACACCATATATTTT. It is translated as CASSLGGSGNTIYF.

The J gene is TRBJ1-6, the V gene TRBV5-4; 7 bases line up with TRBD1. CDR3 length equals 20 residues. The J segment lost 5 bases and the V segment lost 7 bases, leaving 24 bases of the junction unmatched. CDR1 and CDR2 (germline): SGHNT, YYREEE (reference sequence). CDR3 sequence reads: CASLTVHEYRDRNHNSPLHF. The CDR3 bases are TGTGCCAGCCTGACCGTCCATGAATACCGGGACAGAAATCATAATTCACCCCTCCACTTT.

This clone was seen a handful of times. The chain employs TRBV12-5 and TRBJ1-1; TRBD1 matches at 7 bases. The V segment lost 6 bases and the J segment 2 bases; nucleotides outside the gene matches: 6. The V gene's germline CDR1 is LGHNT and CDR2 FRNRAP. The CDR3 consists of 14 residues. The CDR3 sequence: CASGENRGNTEAFF. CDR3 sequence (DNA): TGTGCTAGTGGGGAAAACAGGGGTAACACTGAAGCTTTCTTT.

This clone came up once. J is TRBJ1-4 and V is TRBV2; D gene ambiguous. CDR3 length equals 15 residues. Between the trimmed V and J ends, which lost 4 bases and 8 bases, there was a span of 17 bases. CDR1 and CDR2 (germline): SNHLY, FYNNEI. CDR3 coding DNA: TGTGCCAGCAGTGGGGCCGGGCCTGCGGGGGAAAAACTGTTTTTT. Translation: CASSGAGPAGEKLFF.

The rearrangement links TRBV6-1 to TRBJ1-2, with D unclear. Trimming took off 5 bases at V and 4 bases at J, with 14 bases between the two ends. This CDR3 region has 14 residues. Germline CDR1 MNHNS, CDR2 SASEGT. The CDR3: CASSLGEDGYGYTF. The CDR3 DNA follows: TGTGCCAGCAGTTTGGGAGAGGACGGCTATGGCTACACCTTC.

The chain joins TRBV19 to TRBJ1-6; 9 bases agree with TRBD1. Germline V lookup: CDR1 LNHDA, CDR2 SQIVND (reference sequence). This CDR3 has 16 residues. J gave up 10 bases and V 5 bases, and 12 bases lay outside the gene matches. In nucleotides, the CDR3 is TGTGCCAGTAGTCACCAACCGACAGGGGGTCTCTCACCCCTCCACTTT. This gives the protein CASSHQPTGGLSPLHF.

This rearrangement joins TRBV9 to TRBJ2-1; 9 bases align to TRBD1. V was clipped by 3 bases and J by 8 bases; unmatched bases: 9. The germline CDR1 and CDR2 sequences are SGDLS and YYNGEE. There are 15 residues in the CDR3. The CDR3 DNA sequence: TGTGCCAGCAGCGCCAGGGACAGGGCCACGGATGAGCAGTTCTTC. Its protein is CASSARDRATDEQFF.